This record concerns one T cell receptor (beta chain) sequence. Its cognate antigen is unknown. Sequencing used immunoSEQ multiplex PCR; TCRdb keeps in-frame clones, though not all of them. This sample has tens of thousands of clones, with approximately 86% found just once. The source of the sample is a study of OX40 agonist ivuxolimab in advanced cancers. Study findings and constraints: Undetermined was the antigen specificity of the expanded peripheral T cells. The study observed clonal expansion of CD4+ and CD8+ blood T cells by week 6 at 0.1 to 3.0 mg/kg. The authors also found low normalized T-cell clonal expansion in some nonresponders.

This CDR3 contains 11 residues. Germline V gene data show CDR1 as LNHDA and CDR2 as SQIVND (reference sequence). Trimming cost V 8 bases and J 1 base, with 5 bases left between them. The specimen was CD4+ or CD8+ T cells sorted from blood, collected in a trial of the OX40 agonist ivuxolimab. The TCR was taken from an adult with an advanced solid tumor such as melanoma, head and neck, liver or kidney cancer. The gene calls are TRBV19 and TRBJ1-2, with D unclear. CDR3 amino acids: CASQINYGYTF. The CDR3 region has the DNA TGTGCCAGTCAGATTAACTATGGCTACACCTTC.